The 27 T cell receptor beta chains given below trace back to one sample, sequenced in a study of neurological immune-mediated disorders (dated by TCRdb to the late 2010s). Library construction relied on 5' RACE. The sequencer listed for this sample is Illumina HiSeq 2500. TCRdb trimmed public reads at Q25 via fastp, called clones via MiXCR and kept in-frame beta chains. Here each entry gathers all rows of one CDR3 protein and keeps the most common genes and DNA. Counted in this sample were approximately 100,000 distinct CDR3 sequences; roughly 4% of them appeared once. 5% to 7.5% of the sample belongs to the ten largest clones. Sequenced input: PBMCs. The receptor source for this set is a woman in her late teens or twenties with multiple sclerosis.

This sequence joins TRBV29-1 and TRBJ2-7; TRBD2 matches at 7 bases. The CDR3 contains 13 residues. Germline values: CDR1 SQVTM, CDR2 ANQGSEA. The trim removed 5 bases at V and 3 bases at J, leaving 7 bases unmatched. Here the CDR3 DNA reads TGCAGCGTTTTGGGCGGGAGCTACTACGAGCAGTACTTC. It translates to CSVLGGSYYEQYF.

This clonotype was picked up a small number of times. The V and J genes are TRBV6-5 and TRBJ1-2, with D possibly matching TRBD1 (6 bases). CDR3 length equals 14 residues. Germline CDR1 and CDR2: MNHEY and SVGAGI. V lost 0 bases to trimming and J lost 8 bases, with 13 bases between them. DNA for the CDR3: TGTGCCAGCAGTTACTCGTTCACAGGGTCCGGCTACACCTTC. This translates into CASSYSFTGSGYTF.

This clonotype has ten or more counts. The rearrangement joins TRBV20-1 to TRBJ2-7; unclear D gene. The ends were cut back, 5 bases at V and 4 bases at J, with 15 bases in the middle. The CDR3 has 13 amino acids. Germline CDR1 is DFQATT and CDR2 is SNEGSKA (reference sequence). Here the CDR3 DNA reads TGCAGTGCTCCAGAAGGACGGATATACGAGCAGTACTTC. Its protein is CSAPEGRIYEQYF.

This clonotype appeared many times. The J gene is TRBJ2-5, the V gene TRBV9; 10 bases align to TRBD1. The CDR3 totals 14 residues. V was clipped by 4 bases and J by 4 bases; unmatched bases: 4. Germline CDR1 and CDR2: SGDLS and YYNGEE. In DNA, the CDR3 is TGTGCCAGCAGCTCACGGACAGGGGGAGAGACCCAGTACTTC. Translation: CASSSRTGGETQYF.

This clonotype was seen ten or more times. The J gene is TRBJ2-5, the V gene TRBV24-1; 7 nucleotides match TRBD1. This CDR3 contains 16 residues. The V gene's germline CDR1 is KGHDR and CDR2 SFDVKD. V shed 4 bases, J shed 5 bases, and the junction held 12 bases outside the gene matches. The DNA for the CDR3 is TGTGCCACCAGTGACCCGACAGGGTCCAGGCGGGAGACCCAGTACTTC. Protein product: CATSDPTGSRRETQYF.

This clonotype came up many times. CDR3 amino acids: CASSYRELDTGELFF. The CDR3 nucleotides read TGTGCCAGCAGCTACAGGGAACTGGACACCGGGGAGCTGTTTTTT. The rearrangement joins TRBV11-2 to TRBJ2-2; D is possibly TRBD1 (6 bases). Trimming shortened V by 4 bases and J by 3 bases, and 12 bases separated the two germline ends. Germline values: CDR1 SGHAT, CDR2 FQNNGV. There are 15 residues in the CDR3.

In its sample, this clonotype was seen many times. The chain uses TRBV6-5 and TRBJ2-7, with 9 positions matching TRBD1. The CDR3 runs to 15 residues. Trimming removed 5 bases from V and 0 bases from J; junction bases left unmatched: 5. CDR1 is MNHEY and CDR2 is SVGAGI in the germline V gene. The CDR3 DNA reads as TGTGCCAGCAGTAACCTGGGACAGGGCTCCTACGAGCAGTACTTC. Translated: CASSNLGQGSYEQYF.

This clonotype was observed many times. The CDR3 DNA sequence: TGTGCCTCGGGTGGACTAGCGGCCACCTACGAGCAGTACTTC. Its translation: CASGGLAATYEQYF. The chain employs TRBV10-3 and TRBJ2-7; 10 bases line up with TRBD2. The germline CDR1 and CDR2 sequences are ENHRY and SYGVKD. V was pared by 11 bases and J by 2 bases, with 9 bases of the junction left unmatched. This CDR3 contains 14 residues.

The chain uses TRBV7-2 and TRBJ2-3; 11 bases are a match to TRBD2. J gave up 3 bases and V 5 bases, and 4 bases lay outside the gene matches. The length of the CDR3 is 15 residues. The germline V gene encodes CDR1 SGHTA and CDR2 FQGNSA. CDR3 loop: CASSARLAGTDTQYF. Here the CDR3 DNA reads TGTGCCAGCAGCGCCCGACTAGCGGGAACAGATACGCAGTATTTT. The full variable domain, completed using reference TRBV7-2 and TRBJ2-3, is GAGVSQSPSNKVTEKGKDVELRCDPISGHTALYWYRQSLGQGLEFLIYFQGNSAPDKSGLPSDRFSAERTGGSVSTLTIQRTQQEDSAVYLCASSARLAGTDTQYFGPGTRLTVL.

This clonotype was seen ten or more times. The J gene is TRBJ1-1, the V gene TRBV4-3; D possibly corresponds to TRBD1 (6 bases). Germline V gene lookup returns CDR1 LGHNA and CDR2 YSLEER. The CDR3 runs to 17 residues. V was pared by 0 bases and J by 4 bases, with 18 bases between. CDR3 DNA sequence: TGCGCCAGCAGCCAAGATCCCGGGCAGGGGTGGGGCACTGAAGCTTTCTTT. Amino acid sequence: CASSQDPGQGWGTEAFF.

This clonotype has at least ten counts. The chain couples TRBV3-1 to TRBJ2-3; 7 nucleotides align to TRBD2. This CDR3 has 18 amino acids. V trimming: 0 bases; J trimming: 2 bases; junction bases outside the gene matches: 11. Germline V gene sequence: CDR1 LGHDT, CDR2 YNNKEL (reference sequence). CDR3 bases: TGTGCCAGCAGCCAAGATCCGGGGGGAGCGGGGTACACAGATACGCAGTATTTT. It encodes CASSQDPGGAGYTDTQYF.

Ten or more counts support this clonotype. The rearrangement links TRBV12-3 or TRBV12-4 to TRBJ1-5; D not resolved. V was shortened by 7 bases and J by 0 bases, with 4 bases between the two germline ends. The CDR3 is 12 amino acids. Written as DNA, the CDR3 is TGTGCCAGCACCCATAGCAATCAGCCCCAGCATTTT. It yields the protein CASTHSNQPQHF.

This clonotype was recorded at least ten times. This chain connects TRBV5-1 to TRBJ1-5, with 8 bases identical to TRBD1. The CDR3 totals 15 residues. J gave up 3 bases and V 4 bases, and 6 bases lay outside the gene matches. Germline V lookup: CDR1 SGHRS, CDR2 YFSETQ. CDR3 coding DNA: TGCGCCAGCAGCGCGACAGGGGCGATCAATCAGCCCCAGCATTTT. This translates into CASSATGAINQPQHF.

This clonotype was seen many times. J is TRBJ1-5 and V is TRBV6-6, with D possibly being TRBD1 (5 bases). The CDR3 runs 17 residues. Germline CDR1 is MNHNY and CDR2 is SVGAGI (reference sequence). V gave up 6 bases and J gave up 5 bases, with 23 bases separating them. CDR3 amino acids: CASSPMWGVIEDQPQHF. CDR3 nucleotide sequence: TGTGCCAGCAGCCCCATGTGGGGGGTAATAGAGGATCAGCCCCAGCATTTT.

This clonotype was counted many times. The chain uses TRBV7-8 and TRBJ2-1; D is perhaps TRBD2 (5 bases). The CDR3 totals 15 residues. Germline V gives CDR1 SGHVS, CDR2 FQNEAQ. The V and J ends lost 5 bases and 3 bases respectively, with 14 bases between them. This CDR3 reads CASSRTASSYNEQFF. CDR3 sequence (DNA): TGTGCCAGCAGCCGAACGGCTAGCAGCTACAATGAGCAGTTCTTC.

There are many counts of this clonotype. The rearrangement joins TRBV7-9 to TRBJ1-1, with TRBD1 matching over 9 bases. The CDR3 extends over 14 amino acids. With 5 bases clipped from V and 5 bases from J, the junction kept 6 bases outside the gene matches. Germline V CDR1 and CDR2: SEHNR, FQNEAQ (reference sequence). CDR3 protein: CASSPTGGQTEAFF. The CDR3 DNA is TGTGCCAGCAGCCCGACAGGGGGTCAAACTGAAGCTTTCTTT.

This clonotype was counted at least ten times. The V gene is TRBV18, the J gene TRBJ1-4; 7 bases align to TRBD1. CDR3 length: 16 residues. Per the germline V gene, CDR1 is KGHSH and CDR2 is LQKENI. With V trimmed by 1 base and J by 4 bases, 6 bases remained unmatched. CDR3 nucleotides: TGTGCCAGCTCACCACTCCAAGGGACAGTTAATGAAAAACTGTTTTTT. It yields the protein CASSPLQGTVNEKLFF. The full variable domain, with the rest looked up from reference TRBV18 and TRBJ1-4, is NAGVMQNPRHLVRRRGQEARLRCSPMKGHSHVYWYRQLPEEGLKFMVYLQKENIIDESGMPKERFSAEFPKEGPSILRIQQVVRGDSAAYFCASSPLQGTVNEKLFFGSGTQLSVL.

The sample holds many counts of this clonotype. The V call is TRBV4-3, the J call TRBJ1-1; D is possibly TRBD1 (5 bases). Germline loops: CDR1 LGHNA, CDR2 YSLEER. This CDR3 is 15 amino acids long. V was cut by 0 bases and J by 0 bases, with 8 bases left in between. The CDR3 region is CASSQEGRMNTEAFF. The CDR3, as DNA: TGCGCCAGCAGCCAAGAGGGACGTATGAACACTGAAGCTTTCTTT.

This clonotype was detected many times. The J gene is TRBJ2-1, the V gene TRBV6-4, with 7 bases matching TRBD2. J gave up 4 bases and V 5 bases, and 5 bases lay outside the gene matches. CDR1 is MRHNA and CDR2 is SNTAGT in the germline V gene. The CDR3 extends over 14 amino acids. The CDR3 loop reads CASSSLASYNEQFF. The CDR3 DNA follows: TGTGCCAGCAGTTCACTAGCGAGTTACAATGAGCAGTTCTTC.

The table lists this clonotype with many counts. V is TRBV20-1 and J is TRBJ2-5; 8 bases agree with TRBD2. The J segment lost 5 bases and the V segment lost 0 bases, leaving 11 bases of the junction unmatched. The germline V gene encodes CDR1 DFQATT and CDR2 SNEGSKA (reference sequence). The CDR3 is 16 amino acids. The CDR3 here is CSARDPAGGFDETQYF. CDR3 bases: TGCAGTGCTAGAGATCCGGCGGGAGGATTCGATGAGACCCAGTACTTC.

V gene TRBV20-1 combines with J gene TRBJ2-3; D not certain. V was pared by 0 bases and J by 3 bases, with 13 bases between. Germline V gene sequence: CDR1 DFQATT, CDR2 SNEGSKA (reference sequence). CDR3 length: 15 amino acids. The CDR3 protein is CSARERRKTTDTQYF. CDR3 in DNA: TGCAGTGCTAGAGAGCGACGGAAAACAACAGATACGCAGTATTTT.

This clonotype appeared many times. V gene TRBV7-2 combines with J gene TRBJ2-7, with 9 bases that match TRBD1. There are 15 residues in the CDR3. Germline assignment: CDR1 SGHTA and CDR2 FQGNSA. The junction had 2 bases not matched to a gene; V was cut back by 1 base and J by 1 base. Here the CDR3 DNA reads TGTGCCAGCAGCTTAGGGGGGACAGGGTCCTACGAGCAGTACTTC. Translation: CASSLGGTGSYEQYF. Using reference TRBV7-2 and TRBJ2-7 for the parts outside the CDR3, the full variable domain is GAGVSQSPSNKVTEKGKDVELRCDPISGHTALYWYRQSLGQGLEFLIYFQGNSAPDKSGLPSDRFSAERTGGSVSTLTIQRTQQEDSAVYLCASSLGGTGSYEQYFGPGTRLTVT.

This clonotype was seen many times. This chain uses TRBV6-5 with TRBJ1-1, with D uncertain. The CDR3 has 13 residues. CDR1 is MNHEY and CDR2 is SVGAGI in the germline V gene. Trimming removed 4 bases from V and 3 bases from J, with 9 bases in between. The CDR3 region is CASSFNRDTEAFF. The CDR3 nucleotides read TGTGCCAGCAGTTTTAACAGAGACACTGAAGCTTTCTTT.

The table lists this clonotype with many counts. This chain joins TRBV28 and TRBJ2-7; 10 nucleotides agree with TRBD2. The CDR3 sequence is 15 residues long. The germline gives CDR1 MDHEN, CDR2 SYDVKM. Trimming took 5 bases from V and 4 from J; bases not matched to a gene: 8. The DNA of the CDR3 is TGTGCCAGCAGTCCCTCTAGCGGGAGTGTGTACGAGCAGTACTTC. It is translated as CASSPSSGSVYEQYF.

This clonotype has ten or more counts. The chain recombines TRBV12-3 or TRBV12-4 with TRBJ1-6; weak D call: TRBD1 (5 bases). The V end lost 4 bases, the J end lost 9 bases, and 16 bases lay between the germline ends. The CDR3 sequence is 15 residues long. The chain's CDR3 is CASSWARGGGSPLHF. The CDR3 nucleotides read TGTGCCAGCAGTTGGGCCCGGGGGGGTGGTTCACCCCTCCACTTT.

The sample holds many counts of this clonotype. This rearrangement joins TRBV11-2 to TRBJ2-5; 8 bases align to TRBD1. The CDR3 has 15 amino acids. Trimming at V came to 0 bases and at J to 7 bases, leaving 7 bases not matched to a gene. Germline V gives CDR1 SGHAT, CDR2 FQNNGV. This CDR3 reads CASSLDARGPGTQYF. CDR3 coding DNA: TGTGCCAGCAGCTTAGATGCCAGGGGGCCAGGGACCCAGTACTTC.

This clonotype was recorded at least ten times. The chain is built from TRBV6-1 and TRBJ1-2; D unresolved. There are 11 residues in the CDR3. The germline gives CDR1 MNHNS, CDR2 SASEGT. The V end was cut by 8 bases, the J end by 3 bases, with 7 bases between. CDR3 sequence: CASLRYYGYTF. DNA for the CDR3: TGTGCCAGCCTGCGATACTATGGCTACACCTTC.